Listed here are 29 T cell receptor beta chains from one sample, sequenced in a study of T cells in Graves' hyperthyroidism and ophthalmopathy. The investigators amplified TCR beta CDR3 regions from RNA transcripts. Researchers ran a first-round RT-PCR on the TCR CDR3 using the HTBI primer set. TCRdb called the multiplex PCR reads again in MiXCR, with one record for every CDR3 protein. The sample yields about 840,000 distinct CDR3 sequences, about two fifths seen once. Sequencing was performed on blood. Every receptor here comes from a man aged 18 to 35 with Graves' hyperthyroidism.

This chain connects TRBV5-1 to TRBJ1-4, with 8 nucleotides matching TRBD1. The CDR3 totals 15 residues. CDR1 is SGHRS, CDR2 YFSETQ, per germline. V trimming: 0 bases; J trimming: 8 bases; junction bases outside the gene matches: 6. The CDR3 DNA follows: TGCGCCAGCAGCTTGGGTCGACAGGGGAGCGAAAAACTGTTTTTT. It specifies CASSLGRQGSEKLFF.

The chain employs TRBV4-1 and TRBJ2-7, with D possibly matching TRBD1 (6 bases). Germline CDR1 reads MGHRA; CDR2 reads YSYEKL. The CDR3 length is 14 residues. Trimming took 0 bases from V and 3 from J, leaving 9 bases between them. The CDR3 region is CASSQEDSYYEQYF. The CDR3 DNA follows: TGCGCCAGCAGCCAAGAGGACAGCTACTACGAGCAGTACTTC.

The chain's CDR3 is CASSLRDFVGETQYF. For the CDR3, the DNA is TGTGCCAGCAGCTTGCGGGACTTTGTGGGAGAGACCCAGTACTTC. V and J are TRBV7-2 and TRBJ2-5; D is perhaps TRBD2 (6 bases). The CDR3 runs to 15 residues. V lost 3 bases and J 4 bases, leaving 15 bases between the germline ends. Germline lookup yields CDR1 SGHTA and CDR2 FQGNSA.

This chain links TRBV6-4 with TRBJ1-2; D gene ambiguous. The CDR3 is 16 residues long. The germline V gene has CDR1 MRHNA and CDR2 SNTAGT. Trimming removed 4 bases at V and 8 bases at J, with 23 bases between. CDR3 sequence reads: CASSAAPTSSRGGYTF. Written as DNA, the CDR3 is TGTGCCAGCAGTGCAGCGCCTACCTCCTCTCGTGGAGGCTACACCTTC.

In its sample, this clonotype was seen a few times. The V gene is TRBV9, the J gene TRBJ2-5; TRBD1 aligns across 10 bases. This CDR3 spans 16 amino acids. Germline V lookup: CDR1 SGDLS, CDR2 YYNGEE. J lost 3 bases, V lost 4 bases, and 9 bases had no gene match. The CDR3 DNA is TGTGCCAGCAGCCACCGTACCGGACAGGGGGAAGAGACCCAGTACTTC. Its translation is CASSHRTGQGEETQYF.

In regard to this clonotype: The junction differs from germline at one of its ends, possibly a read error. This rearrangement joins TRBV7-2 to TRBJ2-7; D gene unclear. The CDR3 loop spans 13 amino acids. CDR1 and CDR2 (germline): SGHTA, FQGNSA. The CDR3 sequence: CASSRRAFYEQYF. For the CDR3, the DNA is TGCGCCAGCAGCCGCCGGGCGTTCTACGAGCAGTACTTC. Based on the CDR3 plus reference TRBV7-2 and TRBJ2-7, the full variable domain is GAGVSQSPSNKVTEKGKDVELRCDPISGHTALYWYRQSLGQGLEFLIYFQGNSAPDKSGLPSDRFSAERTGGSVSTLTIQRTQQEDSAVYLCASSRRAFYEQYFGPGTRLTVT.

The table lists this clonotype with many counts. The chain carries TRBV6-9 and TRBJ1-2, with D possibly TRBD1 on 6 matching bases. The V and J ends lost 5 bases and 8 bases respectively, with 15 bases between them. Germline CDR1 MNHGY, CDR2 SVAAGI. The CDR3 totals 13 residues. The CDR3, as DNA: TGTGCCAGCAGTGTTACGAAGGGACAAGGCTACACCTTC. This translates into CASSVTKGQGYTF.

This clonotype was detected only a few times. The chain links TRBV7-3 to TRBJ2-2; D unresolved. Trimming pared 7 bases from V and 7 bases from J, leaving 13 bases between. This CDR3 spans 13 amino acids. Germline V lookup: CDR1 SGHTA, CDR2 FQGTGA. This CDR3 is CASNPDWYGELFF. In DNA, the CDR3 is TGTGCCAGCAACCCCGATTGGTACGGGGAGCTGTTTTTT.

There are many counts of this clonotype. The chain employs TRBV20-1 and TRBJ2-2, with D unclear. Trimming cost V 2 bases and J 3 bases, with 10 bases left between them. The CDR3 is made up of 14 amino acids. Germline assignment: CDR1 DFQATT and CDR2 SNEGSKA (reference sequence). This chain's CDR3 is CSARKASYTGELFF. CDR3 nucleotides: TGCAGTGCTAGAAAGGCGTCATACACCGGGGAGCTGTTTTTT.

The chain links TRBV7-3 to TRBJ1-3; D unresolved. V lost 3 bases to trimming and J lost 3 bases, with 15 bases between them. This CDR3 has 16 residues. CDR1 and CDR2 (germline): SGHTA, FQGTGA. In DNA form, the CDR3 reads TGTGCCAGCAGCTTGCAGGTCGCGGGATATGGAAACACCATATATTTT. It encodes CASSLQVAGYGNTIYF.

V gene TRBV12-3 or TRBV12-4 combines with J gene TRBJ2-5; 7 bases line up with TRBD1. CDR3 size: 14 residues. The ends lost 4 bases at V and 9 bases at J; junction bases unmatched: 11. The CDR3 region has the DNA TGTGCCAGCAGTTCCGGACAGGTAGGGTGGCCCCAGTACTTC. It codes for CASSSGQVGWPQYF.

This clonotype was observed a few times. CDR3 region: CATSRDNYGYTF. DNA for the CDR3: TGTGCCACCAGCAGAGATAACTATGGCTACACCTTC. The chain links TRBV15 to TRBJ1-2, with D uncertain. Germline V gene lookup returns CDR1 LNHNV and CDR2 YYDKDF (reference sequence). The CDR3 runs 12 residues. Trimming shortened V by 0 bases and J by 1 base, and 0 bases separated the two germline ends.

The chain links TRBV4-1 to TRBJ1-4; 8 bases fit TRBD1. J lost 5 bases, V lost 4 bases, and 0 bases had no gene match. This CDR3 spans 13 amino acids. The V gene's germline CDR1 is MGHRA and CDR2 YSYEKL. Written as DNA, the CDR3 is TGCGCCAGCAGCCGGACAGGGAATGAAAAACTGTTTTTT. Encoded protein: CASSRTGNEKLFF.

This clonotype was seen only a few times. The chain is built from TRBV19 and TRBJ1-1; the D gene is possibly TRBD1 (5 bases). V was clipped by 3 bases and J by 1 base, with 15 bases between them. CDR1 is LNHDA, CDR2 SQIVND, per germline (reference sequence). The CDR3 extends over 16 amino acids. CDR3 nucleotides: TGTGCCAGTAGTATTTCCTATCGGGGGAAGAACACTGAAGCTTTCTTT. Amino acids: CASSISYRGKNTEAFF.

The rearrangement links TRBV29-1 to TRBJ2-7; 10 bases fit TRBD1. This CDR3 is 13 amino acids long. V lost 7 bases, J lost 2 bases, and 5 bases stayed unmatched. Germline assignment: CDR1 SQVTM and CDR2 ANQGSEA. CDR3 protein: CSAYGTGAYEQYF. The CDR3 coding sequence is TGCAGCGCTTACGGGACAGGGGCCTACGAGCAGTACTTC.

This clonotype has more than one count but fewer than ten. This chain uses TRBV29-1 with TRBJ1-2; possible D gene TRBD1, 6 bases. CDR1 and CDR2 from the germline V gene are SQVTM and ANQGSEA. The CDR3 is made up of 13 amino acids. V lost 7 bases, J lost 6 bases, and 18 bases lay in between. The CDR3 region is CSATEVGAHGYTF. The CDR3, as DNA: TGCAGCGCCACAGAGGTGGGGGCCCATGGCTACACCTTC. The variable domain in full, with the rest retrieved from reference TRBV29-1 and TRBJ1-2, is SAVISQKPSRDICQRGTSLTIQCQVDSQVTMMFWYRQQPGQSLTLIATANQGSEATYESGFVIDKFPISRPNLTFSTLTVSNMSPEDSSIYLCSATEVGAHGYTFGSGTRLTVV.

DNA for the CDR3: TGCAGCAGTACCCAGGGTCGCTCTGGAAACACCATATATTTT. Protein product: CSSTQGRSGNTIYF. The V call is TRBV29-1, the J call TRBJ1-3; possible D gene TRBD1, 5 bases. Trimming removed 8 bases from V and 0 bases from J, with 14 bases in between. CDR3 length: 14 amino acids. Germline V CDR1 and CDR2: SQVTM, ANQGSEA.

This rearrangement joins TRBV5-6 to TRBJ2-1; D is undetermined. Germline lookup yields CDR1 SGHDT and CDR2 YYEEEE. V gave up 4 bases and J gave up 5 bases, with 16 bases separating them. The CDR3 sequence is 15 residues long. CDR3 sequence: CASSPSLSRHNEQFF. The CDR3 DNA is TGTGCCAGCAGCCCCTCCCTCTCTAGACACAATGAGCAGTTCTTC.

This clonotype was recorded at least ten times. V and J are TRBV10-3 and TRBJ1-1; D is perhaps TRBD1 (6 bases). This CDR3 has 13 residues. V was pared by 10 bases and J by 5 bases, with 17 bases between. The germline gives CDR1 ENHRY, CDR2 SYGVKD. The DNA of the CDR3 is TGTGCCACCCAGGGGTGGACGGGGACTGAAGCTTTCTTT. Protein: CATQGWTGTEAFF.

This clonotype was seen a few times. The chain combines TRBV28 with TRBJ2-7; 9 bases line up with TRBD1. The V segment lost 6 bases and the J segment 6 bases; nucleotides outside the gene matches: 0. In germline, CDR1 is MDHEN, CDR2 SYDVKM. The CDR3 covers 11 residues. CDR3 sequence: CASRGQGEQYF. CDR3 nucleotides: TGTGCCAGCAGGGGACAGGGCGAGCAGTACTTC.

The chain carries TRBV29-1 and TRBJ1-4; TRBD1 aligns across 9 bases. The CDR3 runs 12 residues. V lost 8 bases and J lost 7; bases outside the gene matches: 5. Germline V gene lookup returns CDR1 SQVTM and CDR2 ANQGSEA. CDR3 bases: TGCAGCCCGGGACAGGGTGGTGAAAAACTGTTTTTT. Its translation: CSPGQGGEKLFF.

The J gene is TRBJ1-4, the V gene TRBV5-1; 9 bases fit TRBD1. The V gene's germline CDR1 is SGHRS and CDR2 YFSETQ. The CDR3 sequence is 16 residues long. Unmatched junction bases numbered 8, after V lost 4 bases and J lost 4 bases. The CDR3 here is CASSETGGSLNEKLFF. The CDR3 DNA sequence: TGCGCCAGCAGCGAGACAGGGGGGAGCCTTAATGAAAAACTGTTTTTT.

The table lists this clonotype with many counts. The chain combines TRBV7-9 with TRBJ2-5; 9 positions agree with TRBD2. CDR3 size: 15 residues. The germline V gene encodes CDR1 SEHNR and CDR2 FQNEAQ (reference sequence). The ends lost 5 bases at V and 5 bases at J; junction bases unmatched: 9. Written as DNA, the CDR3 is TGTGCCAGCAGCCTCCTAGCGGGATGGGTGGAGACCCAGTACTTC. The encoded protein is CASSLLAGWVETQYF.

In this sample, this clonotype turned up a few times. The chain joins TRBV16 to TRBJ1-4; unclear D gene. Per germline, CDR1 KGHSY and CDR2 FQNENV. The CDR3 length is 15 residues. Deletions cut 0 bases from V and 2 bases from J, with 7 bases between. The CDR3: CASSQSTGTNEKLFF. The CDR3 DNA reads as TGTGCCAGCAGCCAATCGACGGGTACTAATGAAAAACTGTTTTTT.

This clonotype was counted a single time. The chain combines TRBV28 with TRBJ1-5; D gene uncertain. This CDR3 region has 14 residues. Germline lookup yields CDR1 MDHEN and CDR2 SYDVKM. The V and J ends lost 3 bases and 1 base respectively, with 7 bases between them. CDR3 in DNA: TGTGCCAGCAGTTTTTATGGAAGCAATCAGCCCCAGCATTTT. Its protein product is CASSFYGSNQPQHF.

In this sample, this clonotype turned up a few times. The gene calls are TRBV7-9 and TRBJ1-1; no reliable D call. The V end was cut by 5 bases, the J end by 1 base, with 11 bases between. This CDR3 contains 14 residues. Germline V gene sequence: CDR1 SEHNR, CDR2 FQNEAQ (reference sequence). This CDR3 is CASSAREANTEAFF. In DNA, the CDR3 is TGTGCCAGCAGCGCACGGGAGGCGAACACTGAAGCTTTCTTT.

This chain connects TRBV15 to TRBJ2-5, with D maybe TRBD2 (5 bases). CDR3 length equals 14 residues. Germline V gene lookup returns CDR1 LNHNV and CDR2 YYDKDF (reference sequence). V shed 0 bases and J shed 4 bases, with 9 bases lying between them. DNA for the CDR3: TGTGCCACCAGCAGAGAAGACGGGGTAGAGACCCAGTACTTC. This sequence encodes CATSREDGVETQYF. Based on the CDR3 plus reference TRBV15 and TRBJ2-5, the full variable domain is DAMVIQNPRYQVTQFGKPVTLSCSQTLNHNVMYWYQQKSSQAPKLLFHYYDKDFNNEADTPDNFQSRRPNTSFCFLDIRSPGLGDTAMYLCATSREDGVETQYFGPGTRLLVL.

CDR3 protein: CASSTIRGGGNQPQHF. CDR3 nucleotides: TGTGCCAGTAGTACAATACGTGGGGGTGGCAATCAGCCCCAGCATTTT. J is TRBJ1-5 and V is TRBV19, with a tentative D call TRBD1 (5 bases). The CDR3 has 16 residues. Trimming shortened V by 4 bases and J by 2 bases, and 15 bases separated the two germline ends. The germline gives CDR1 LNHDA, CDR2 SQIVND (reference sequence).

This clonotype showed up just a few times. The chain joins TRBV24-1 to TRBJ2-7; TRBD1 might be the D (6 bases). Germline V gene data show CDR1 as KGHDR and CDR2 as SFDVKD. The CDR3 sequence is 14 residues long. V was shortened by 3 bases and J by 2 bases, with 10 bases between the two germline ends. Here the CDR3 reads CATSDLGAPYEQYF. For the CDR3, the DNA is TGTGCCACCAGTGATCTGGGGGCCCCCTACGAGCAGTACTTC.